This TCR beta chain stems from a study of a mutant IDH1 vaccine in newly diagnosed glioma. In the study overall: Commencement of vaccination occurred 4-6 weeks following radiotherapy alone, or concurrently with temozolomide cycles. Averaging approximately 40 years of age, treated patients were about 60% male and 37.5% female. Those enrolled had earlier been treated with radiotherapy, temozolomide, or both, mostly both.

TCRdb's table, derived via immunoSEQ multiplex PCR, lists solely in-frame clones and lacks some. The sample carries 50,000 to 65,000 clones, approximately 64% recorded once. J gave up 5 bases and V 3 bases, and 1 base lay outside the gene matches. Germline V gene data show CDR1 as MRHNA and CDR2 as SNTAGT. The CDR3 runs 14 residues. Noted time point: week 47, end of study. Each vaccine dose was 300 ug of mutant IDH1 20-mer peptide, with topical imiquimod. The donor cohort comprised cases of new WHO grade 3 or 4 IDH1-mutant, ATRX-lost astrocytoma. To note about this clone: Its matching antigen is unknown.

The rearrangement uses TRBV6-4 and TRBJ1-6; TRBD1 aligns across 7 bases. This receptor was taken from a middle-aged man with glioma. Some clones in this sample may be carry-over from other donors' samples. This specimen was peripheral blood mononuclear cells (PBMCs), taken from a glioma patient whose treatment included an IDH1 peptide vaccine. The CDR3 DNA is TGTGCCAGCAGTGATGGGACAGATAATTCACCCCTCCACTTT. This sequence encodes CASSDGTDNSPLHF.